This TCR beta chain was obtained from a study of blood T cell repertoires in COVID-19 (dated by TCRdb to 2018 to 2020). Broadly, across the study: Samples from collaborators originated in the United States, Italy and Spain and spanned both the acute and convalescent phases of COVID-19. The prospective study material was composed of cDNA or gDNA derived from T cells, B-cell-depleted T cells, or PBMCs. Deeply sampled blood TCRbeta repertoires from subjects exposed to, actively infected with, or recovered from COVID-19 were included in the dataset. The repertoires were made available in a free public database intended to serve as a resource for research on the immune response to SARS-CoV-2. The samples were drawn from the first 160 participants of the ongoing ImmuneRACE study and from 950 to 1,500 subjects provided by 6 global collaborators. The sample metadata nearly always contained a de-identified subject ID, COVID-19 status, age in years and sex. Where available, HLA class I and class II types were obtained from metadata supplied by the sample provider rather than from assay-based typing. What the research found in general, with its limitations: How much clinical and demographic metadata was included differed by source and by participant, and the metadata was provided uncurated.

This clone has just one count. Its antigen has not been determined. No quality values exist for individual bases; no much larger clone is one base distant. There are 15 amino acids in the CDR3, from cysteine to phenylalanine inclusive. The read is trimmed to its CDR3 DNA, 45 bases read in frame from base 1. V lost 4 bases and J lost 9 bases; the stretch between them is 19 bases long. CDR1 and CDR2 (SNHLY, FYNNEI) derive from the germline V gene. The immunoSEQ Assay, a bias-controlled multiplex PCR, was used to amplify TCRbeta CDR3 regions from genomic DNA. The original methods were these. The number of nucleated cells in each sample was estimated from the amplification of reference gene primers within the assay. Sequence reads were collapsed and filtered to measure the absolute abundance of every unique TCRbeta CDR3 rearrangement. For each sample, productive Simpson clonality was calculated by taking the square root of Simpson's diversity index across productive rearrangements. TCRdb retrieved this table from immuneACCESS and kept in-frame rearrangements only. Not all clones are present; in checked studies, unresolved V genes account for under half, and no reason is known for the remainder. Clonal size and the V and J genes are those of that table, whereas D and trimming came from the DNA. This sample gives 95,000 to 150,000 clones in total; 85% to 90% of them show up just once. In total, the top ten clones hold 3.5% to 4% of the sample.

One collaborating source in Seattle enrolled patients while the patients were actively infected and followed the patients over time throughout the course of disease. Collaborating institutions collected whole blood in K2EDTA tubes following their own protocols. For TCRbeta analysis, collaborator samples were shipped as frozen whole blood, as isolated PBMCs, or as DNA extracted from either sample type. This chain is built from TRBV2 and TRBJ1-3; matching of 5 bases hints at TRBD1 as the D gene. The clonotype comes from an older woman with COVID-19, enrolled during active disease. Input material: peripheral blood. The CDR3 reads CASSVWGTLEGTIYF. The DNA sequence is TGTGCCAGCAGTGTTTGGGGCACTCTGGAAGGCACCATATATTTT.